This T cell receptor (beta chain) was identified in a study of CD8 T cells in Susac syndrome. Across the whole study: Fewer than 10 of the sequenced Susac syndrome patients were in remission, and five or six had active disease.

As to this clonotype: No antigen is known for it.

The CDR3 consists of 15 residues. Trimming took 3 bases from V and 1 from J, leaving 15 bases between them. CDR1 is GTSNPN and CDR2 is SVGIG in the germline V gene (reference sequence). Sequencing of TCR beta was carried out in blood CD8+ and CD4+ T cells. Susac syndrome patients met recently defined diagnostic criteria for definite or probable disease. It was with random hexamers that roughly 0.45 to 1 ug RNA was reverse transcribed. In TCRdb, the immunoSEQ multiplex PCR reads were re-called with MiXCR into one record per CDR3 protein. The profile covers 150,000 or so distinct CDR3 sequences, with around 95% appearing a single time and 0.14% taken by the ten largest. Overall study results and limits: Clonal expansion was absent from the CD4+ T cell repertoires in Susac syndrome.

What was sequenced was CD4+ T cells from PBMCs. The receptor was derived from a human donor with Susac syndrome. This rearrangement joins TRBV30 to TRBJ1-1, with D tentatively TRBD1 (5 bases). CDR3 in DNA: TGTGCCTGGAGGGGGACCGGGAGACGGAACACTGAAGCTTTCTTT. Amino acids: CAWRGTGRRNTEAFF.